This T cell receptor (beta chain) was observed in a study of shared clonotypes between healthy human individuals. Generated by immunoSEQ multiplex PCR, the TCRdb table keeps only in-frame clones and is missing some. The table has approximately 1,500,000 clones, 96% seen once. CDR3 length: 15 residues. Germline V CDR1 and CDR2: LNHDA, SQIVND (reference sequence). V was pared by 6 bases and J by 5 bases, with 16 bases between. This sequence originates from a man younger than 40 in good health. Sequencing input: naive CD4+ T cells sorted from blood. Subset indicated: CD45RA+ positively selected. The chain carries TRBV19 and TRBJ1-4, with D perhaps matching TRBD1 (6 bases). DNA for the CDR3: TGTGCCAGTAGCGACCGGGACACCAGGAATGAAAAACTGTTTTTT. As protein: CASSDRDTRNEKLFF.